This T cell receptor (beta chain) is from a study of shared clonotypes between healthy human individuals. Study context: Each donor's CD8 memory used one plate, CD8 naive two, each CD4 subset three.

This CDR3 spans 14 amino acids. Germline V lookup: CDR1 MDHEN, CDR2 SYDVKM. V was shortened by 3 bases and J by 5 bases, with 11 bases between the two germline ends. Regarding this clone: Its antigen is unidentified.

CD45RO-negative CD8 cells positively selected for CCR7 made up the naive population, which excluded terminally differentiated effector memory CD45RA+ cells. Everyone who donated was a Caucasian adult who lived in Nashville, Tennessee. This table comes from immunoSEQ multiplex PCR, and its TCRdb copy is limited to in-frame clones, with some not included. This sample yields about 2.1 million clones, of which roughly 95% are seen a single time; around 1.8% belongs to the top ten. The study, taken as a whole, reports: The study found lower generation probabilities in non-shared clonotypes than in those shared by all four donors. Generally, naive subsets came out with larger estimated richness than memory subsets.

The sequence was collected from a man aged 18-30 years in good health. Some clones in this sample may be carry-over from other donors' samples. The J gene is TRBJ1-5, the V gene TRBV28; D is uncertain. What was sequenced was naive CD8+ T cells from PBMCs. This chain's CDR3 is CASSFLAKDQPQHF. CDR3 bases: TGTGCCAGCAGTTTTTTGGCAAAGGATCAGCCCCAGCATTTT.